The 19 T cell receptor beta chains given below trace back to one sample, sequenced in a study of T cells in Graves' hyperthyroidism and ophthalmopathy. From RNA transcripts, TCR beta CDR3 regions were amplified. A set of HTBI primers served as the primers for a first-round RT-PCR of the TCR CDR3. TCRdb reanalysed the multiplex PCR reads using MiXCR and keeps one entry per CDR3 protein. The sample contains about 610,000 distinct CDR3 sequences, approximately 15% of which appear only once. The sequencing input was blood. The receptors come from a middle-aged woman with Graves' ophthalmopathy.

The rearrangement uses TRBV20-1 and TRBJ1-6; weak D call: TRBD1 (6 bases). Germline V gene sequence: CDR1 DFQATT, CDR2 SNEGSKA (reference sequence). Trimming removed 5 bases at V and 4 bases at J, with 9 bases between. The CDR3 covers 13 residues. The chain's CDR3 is CSAPGQYNSPLHF. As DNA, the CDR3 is TGCAGTGCTCCCGGACAGTATAATTCACCCCTCCACTTT.

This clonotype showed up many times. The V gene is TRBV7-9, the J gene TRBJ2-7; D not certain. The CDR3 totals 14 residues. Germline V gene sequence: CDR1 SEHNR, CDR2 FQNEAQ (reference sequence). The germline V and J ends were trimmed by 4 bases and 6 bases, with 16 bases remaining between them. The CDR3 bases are TGTGCCAGCAGCTCCCCTTCAAGTGAGCGCGAGCAGTACTTC. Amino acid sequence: CASSSPSSEREQYF. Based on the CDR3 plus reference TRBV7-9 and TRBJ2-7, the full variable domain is DTGVSQNPRHKITKRGQNVTFRCDPISEHNRLYWYRQTLGQGPEFLTYFQNEAQLEKSRLLSDRFSAERPKGSFSTLEIQRTEQGDSAMYLCASSSPSSEREQYFGPGTRLTVT.

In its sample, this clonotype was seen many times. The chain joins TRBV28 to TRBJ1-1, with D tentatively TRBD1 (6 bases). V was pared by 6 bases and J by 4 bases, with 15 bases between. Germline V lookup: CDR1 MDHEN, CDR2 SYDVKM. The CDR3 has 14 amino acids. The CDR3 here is CASSTGQLFTEAFF. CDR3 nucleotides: TGTGCCAGCAGCACCGGACAGCTCTTCACTGAAGCTTTCTTT. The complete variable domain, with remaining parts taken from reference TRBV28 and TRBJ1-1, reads DVKVTQSSRYLVKRTGEKVFLECVQDMDHENMFWYRQDPGLGLRLIYFSYDVKMKEKGDIPEGYSVSREKKERFSLILESASTNQTSMYLCASSTGQLFTEAFFGQGTRLTVV.

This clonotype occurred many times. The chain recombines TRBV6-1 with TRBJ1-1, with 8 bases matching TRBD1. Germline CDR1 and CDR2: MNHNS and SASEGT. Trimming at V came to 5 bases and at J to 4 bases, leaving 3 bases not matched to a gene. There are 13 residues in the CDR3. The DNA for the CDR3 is TGTGCCAGCAGTAGACAGGGGACCACTGAAGCTTTCTTT. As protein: CASSRQGTTEAFF.

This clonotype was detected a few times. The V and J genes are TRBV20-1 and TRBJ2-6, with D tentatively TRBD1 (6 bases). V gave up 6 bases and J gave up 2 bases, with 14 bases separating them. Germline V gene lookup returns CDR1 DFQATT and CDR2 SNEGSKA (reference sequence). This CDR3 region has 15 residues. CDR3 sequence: CSATQQGTGANVLTF. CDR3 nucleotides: TGCAGTGCAACACAACAGGGAACTGGGGCCAACGTCCTGACTTTC.

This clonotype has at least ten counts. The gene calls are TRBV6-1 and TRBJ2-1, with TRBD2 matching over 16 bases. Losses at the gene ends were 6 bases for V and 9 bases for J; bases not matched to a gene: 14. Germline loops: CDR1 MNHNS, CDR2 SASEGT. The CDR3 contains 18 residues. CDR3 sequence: CASRQPGLAGGPFTEQFF. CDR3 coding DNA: TGTGCCAGCAGGCAACCGGGACTAGCGGGAGGGCCATTTACTGAGCAGTTCTTC.

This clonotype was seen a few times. CDR3: CSARQAGNQPQHF. The CDR3 bases are TGCAGTGCCCGACAAGCAGGAAATCAGCCCCAGCATTTT. The chain employs TRBV20-1 and TRBJ1-5; D unclear. CDR1 and CDR2 (germline): DFQATT, SNEGSKA (reference sequence). V was trimmed by 6 bases and J by 4 bases, leaving 13 bases between them. This CDR3 has 13 residues.

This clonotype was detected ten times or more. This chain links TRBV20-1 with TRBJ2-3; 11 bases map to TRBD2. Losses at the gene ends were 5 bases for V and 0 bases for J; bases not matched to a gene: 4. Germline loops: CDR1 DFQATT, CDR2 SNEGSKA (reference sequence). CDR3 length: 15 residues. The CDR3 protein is CSAWRTSGSTDTQYF. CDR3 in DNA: TGCAGTGCTTGGAGGACTAGCGGGAGCACAGATACGCAGTATTTT.

The CDR3 DNA follows: TGTGCCAGCAGTGGGGGCAGCATCTCTGGAAACACCATATATTTT. This encodes CASSGGSISGNTIYF. The J gene is TRBJ1-3, the V gene TRBV25-1; tentatively, D is TRBD1 (5 bases). V was shortened by 4 bases and J by 0 bases, with 10 bases between the two germline ends. From germline, CDR1 is MGHDK and CDR2 SYGVNS. CDR3 length: 15 residues.

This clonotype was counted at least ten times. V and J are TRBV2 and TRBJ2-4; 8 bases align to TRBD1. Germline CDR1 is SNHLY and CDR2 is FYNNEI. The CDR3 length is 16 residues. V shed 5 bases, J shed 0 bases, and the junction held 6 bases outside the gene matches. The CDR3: CASSHTGGQAKNIQYF. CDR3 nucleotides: TGTGCCAGCAGTCACACAGGGGGTCAAGCCAAAAACATTCAGTACTTC. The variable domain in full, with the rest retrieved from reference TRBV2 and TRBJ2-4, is EPEVTQTPSHQVTQMGQEVILRCVPISNHLYFYWYRQILGQKVEFLVSFYNNEISEKSEIFDDQFSVERPDGSNFTLKIRSTKLEDSAMYFCASSHTGGQAKNIQYFGAGTRLSVL.

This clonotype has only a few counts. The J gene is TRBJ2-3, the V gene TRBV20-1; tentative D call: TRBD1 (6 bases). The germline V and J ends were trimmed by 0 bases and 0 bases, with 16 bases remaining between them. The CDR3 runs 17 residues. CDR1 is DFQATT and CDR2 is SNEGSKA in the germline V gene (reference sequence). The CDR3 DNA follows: TGCAGTGCTAGAGATGGGAGCAGGGGAGATAGCACAGATACGCAGTATTTT. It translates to CSARDGSRGDSTDTQYF.

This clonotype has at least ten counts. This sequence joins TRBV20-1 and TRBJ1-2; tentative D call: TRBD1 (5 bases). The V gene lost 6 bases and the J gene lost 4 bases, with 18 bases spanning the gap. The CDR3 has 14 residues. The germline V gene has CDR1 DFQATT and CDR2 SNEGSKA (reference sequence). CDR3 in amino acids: CSAATGLGGYGYTF. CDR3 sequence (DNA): TGCAGTGCCGCTACGGGCCTGGGGGGCTATGGCTACACCTTC.

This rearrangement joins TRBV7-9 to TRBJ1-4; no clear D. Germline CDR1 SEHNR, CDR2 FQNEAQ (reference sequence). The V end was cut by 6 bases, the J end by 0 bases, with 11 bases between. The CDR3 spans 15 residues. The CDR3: CASSPGMATNEKLFF. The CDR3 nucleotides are TGTGCCAGCAGTCCAGGCATGGCAACTAATGAAAAACTGTTTTTT.

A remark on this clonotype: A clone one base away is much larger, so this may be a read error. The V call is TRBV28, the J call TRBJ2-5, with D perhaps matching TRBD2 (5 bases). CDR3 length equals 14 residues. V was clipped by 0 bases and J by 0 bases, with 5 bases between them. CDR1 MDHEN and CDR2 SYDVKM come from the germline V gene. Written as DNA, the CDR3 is TGTGCCAGCAGTTTATGGGGAGACCAAGAGACCCAGTACTTC. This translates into CASSLWGDQETQYF.

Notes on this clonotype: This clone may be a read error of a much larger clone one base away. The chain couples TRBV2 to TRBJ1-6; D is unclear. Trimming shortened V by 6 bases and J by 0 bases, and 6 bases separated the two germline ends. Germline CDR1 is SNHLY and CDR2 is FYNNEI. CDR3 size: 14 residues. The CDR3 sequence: CASRGISYNSPLHF. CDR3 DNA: TGTGCCAGCAGGGGGATCTCCTATAATTCACCCCTCCACTTT.

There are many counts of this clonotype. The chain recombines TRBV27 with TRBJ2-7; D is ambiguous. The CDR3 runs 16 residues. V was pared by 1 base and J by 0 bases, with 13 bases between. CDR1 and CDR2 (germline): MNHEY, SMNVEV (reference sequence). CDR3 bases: TGTGCCAGCAGTTTATGGGCTACAGTATCCTCCTACGAGCAGTACTTC. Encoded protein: CASSLWATVSSYEQYF.

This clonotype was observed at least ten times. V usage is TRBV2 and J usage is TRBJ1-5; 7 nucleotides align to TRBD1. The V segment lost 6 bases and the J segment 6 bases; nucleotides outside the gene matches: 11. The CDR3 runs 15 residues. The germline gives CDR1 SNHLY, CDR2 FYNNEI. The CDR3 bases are TGTGCCAGCAGGCAATTGGGACAGACGGGTCAGCCCCAGCATTTT. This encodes CASRQLGQTGQPQHF.

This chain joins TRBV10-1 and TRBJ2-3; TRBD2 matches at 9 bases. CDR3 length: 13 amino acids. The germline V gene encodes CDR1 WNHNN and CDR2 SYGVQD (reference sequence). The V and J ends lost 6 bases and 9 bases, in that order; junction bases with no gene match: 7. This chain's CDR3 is CASRGSGLATQYF. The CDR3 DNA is TGCGCCAGCAGGGGGTCTGGACTAGCGACGCAGTATTTT.

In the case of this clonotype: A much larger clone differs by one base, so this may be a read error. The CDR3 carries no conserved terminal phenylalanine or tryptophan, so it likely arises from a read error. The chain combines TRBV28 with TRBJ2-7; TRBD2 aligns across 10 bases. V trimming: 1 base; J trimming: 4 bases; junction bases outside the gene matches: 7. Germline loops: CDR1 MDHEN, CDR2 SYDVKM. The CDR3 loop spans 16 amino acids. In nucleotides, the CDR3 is TGTGCCAGCAGTTTATTTTCTAGCGGGAGATGGTACGAGCAGTACCTC. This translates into CASSLFSSGRWYEQYL.